The 8 T cell receptor beta chains reported below all come from one sample, sequenced in a study of blood T cells in healthy people across ages. A second PCR of 7 to 11 cycles used a sample-barcoded 5' primer and a J-beta primer mix. MiXCR was run by TCRdb on the 5' RACE reads, yielding one entry per CDR3 protein. The sample carries 600,000 to 650,000 distinct CDR3 sequences, under 70% recorded once. The source material was blood. The receptors were sampled from a man aged 60 to 69 in good health.

In this sample, this clonotype turned up a few times. The chain links TRBV6-2 or TRBV6-3 to TRBJ2-7; 12 positions agree with TRBD2. Germline V gene sequence: CDR1 MNHEY, CDR2 SVGEGT. J gave up 1 base and V 10 bases, and 11 bases lay outside the gene matches. The CDR3 has 16 residues. CDR3 loop: CATETSGGRISYEQYF. As DNA, the CDR3 is TGTGCCACCGAGACTAGCGGGGGCCGAATATCCTACGAGCAGTACTTC.

This chain connects TRBV7-2 to TRBJ2-4; 11 bases agree with TRBD1. The germline V gene encodes CDR1 SGHTA and CDR2 FQGNSA. The CDR3 extends over 15 amino acids. After removal of 5 bases from V and 9 bases from J, the junction contained 9 bases not matched to a gene. The CDR3 coding sequence is TGTGCCAGCAGCCCCAGGACAGGGGGCGAAGGCATTCAGTACTTC. Protein: CASSPRTGGEGIQYF.

As concerns this clonotype: A much larger clonotype is one base distant, so this may be a read error. The chain couples TRBV5-1 to TRBJ2-1; D is possibly TRBD2 (5 bases). The DNA end is a closer match to TRBJ2-7, so the J assignment may be wrong. Germline V gives CDR1 SGHRS, CDR2 YFSETQ. The CDR3 is 15 amino acids. CDR3 region: CASSLATLLADEQYF. DNA for the CDR3: TGCGCCAGCAGCTTGGCCACACTCCTAGCAGATGAGCAGTACTTC.

The CDR3 DNA sequence: TGCGCCAGCAGCTCTGGCGGGGGACAGGCTTACAATGAGCAGTTCTTC. Amino acids: CASSSGGGQAYNEQFF. This chain uses TRBV5-1 with TRBJ2-1, with a possible D match to TRBD1 (8 bases). CDR1 is SGHRS, CDR2 YFSETQ, per germline. The germline V and J ends were trimmed by 3 bases and 4 bases, with 17 bases remaining between them. The CDR3 is 16 residues long. The full variable domain, rest sourced from reference TRBV5-1 and TRBJ2-1, is KAGVTQTPRYLIKTRGQQVTLSCSPISGHRSVSWYQQTPGQGLQFLFEYFSETQRNKGNFPGRFSGRQFSNSRSEMNVSTLELGDSALYLCASSSGGGQAYNEQFFGPGTRLTVL.

The rearrangement links TRBV6-1 to TRBJ1-2; 11 bases are shared with TRBD1. There are 16 residues in the CDR3. From germline, CDR1 is MNHNS and CDR2 SASEGT. V lost 4 bases to trimming and J lost 4 bases; unmatched junction nucleotides: 8. The CDR3 spells CASSADRGPRGYGYTF. As DNA, the CDR3 is TGTGCCAGCAGTGCGGACAGGGGGCCCAGGGGCTATGGCTACACCTTC.

The chain couples TRBV5-1 to TRBJ1-2; 9 nucleotides agree with TRBD1. The CDR3 sequence is 15 residues long. J gave up 13 bases and V 4 bases, and 17 bases lay outside the gene matches. Germline V gives CDR1 SGHRS, CDR2 YFSETQ. DNA of the CDR3: TGCGCCAGCAGCCCCGACCCGGGACAGGGTCGAGTGAGCACCTTC. Encoded protein: CASSPDPGQGRVSTF.

There are a few counts of this clonotype. The chain joins TRBV20-1 to TRBJ1-2, with D possibly TRBD1 on 5 matching bases. CDR3 length equals 14 residues. V was cut by 1 base and J by 8 bases, with 17 bases left in between. The germline CDR1 and CDR2 sequences are DFQATT and SNEGSKA (reference sequence). The CDR3 bases are TGCAGTGCTAGAGGGATAGGGGACGATCGGGGCTACACCTTC. It encodes CSARGIGDDRGYTF.

The CDR3 nucleotides are TGTGCCAGCAGTCACCTCGACAGGGCCGAGCAGTACTTC. The encoded protein is CASSHLDRAEQYF. The rearrangement joins TRBV6-1 to TRBJ2-7; 7 nucleotides align to TRBD1. The CDR3 is 13 amino acids. CDR1 and CDR2 from the germline V gene are MNHNS and SASEGT. Germline trimming cut 5 bases from V and 6 bases from J; bases unmatched to any gene: 7.